These T cell receptor beta chains were read from a single sample in a study of CD8+CD57+ T cells in acquired aplastic anemia. TCRdb re-called the reads through MiXCR, storing one row per CDR3 protein. The sample has around 170,000 distinct CDR3 sequences; 55% to 75% are singletons. Source material: sorted CD4+, CD8+, or CD8+CD57+ T cells (not recorded which) from PBMCs. The receptors stem from a human donor in good health. The CDR3 runs from the conserved cysteine through the conserved F or W. D genes are given only for firm matches. Not all rows give a size; the values are once, few, many and, for expanded clones, a class.

cdr3_aa cdr3_nt j_call v_call clone_size d_call
CASSIGQGAYPGELFF TGTGCCAGCAGCATCGGACAGGGGGCGTATCCCGGGGAGCTGTTTTTT TRBJ2-2 TRBV7-8 . TRBD1
CASSGFGTGVWDSPLHF TGTGCCAGCAGTGGGTTTGGGACAGGTGTCTGGGATTCACCCCTCCACTTT TRBJ1-6 TRBV2 . TRBD1
CASSDRQGFKAEAFF TGCGCCAGCAGTGACCGACAGGGGTTCAAGGCTGAAGCTTTCTTT TRBJ1-1 TRBV10-1 . TRBD1
CSARDSREVGYGYTF TGCAGTGCTAGAGATAGCAGGGAAGTTGGCTATGGCTACACCTTC TRBJ1-2 TRBV20-1 . .
CASSLALDRPYEQYF TGTGCCAGCAGCTTAGCCTTGGACAGACCCTACGAGCAGTACTTC TRBJ2-7 TRBV7-3 once .
CASSGGQGAYNEQFF TGTGCCAGCAGTGGGGGACAGGGGGCTTACAATGAGCAGTTCTTC TRBJ2-1 TRBV2 once TRBD1
CASSLEAGGYEQYF TGTGCCAGCAGCTTAGAAGCGGGAGGCTACGAGCAGTACTTC TRBJ2-7 TRBV5-1 many TRBD2
CASSKRPQGGTLGNQPQHF TGTGCCAGCAGCAAGAGACCACAGGGGGGGACGCTGGGCAATCAGCCCCAGCATTTT TRBJ1-5 TRBV7-2 . TRBD1
CATSDPIVYTQYF TGTGCCACCAGTGATCCGATAGTTTATACGCAGTATTTT TRBJ2-3 TRBV24-1 . .
CASSLPPGTLSTDTQYF TGTGCCAGCAGCCTACCACCCGGGACCCTTAGCACAGATACGCAGTATTTT TRBJ2-3 TRBV7-8 once .
CATSGDSGRATGELFF TGTGCCACCAGCGGAGATAGCGGGAGGGCCACCGGGGAGCTGTTTTTT TRBJ2-2 TRBV15 many TRBD2
CATNDPRTSTGELFF TGTGCCACCAATGATCCGAGGACTAGTACCGGGGAGCTGTTTTTT TRBJ2-2 TRBV24-1 . TRBD2
CASSQESGGRGYTF TGTGCCAGCAGCCAAGAGTCCGGGGGCCGGGGCTACACCTTC TRBJ1-2 TRBV14 many .
CASSEIDREETQYF TGTGCCAGCAGTGAAATAGACAGAGAAGAGACCCAGTACTTC TRBJ2-5 TRBV2 . .
CSARASGGGRANVLTF TGCAGTGCTAGGGCTAGCGGGGGGGGTCGGGCCAACGTCCTGACTTTC TRBJ2-6 TRBV20-1 once TRBD2
CASSIVGGGTQYF TGTGCCAGTAGTATAGTGGGGGGGGGGACCCAGTACTTC TRBJ2-5 TRBV19 . TRBD2
CASSLSGPAYEQYF TGTGCCAGCAGTTTATCTGGACCTGCCTACGAGCAGTACTTC TRBJ2-7 TRBV12-3/TRBV12-4 . .
CASGSLQPQHF TGTGCCAGTGGCAGCCTACAACCCCAGCATTTT TRBJ1-5 TRBV19 . .
CASSQAIGGGSPLHF TGCGCCAGCAGCCAAGCAATCGGAGGAGGTTCACCCCTCCACTTT TRBJ1-6 TRBV4-3 many .
CSSSRVGPYSEQFF TGCAGTTCTAGTCGAGTGGGACCCTACAGTGAGCAGTTCTTC TRBJ2-1 TRBV20-1 . .
CASSNTRTGAAGNTIYF TGTGCCAGCAGCAACACACGGACAGGGGCAGCTGGAAACACCATATATTTT TRBJ1-3 TRBV9 . TRBD1
CASNWDRGDEQYF TGTGCCAGCAACTGGGACAGGGGAGACGAGCAGTACTTC TRBJ2-7 TRBV2 . TRBD1
CASSSPPNTEAFF TGTGCCAGCAGCTCCCCTCCCAATACTGAAGCTTTCTTT TRBJ1-1 TRBV11-2 many .
CASSYRGSTDTQYF TGTGCCAGCAGTTACAGAGGGTCCACAGATACGCAGTATTTT TRBJ2-3 TRBV7-9 few .
CASSYSLWGVTDTQYF TGTGCCAGCAGTTACTCCCTATGGGGGGTTACAGATACGCAGTATTTT TRBJ2-3 TRBV6-1 . .
CASSIEGQAYGYTF TGTGCCAGTAGTATAGAGGGACAGGCCTATGGCTACACCTTC TRBJ1-2 TRBV19 . TRBD1
CASSVVQGTQYF TGTGCCAGCAGCGTAGTTCAAGGGACGCAGTATTTT TRBJ2-3 TRBV9 . .
CATSRGVVGTEAFF TGTGCCACCAGCAGAGGGGTTGTTGGCACTGAAGCTTTCTTT TRBJ1-1 TRBV15 few .
CASRNEGEKLFF TGTGCCAGTAGGAATGAGGGGGAAAAACTGTTTTTT TRBJ1-4 TRBV19 . .
CASRETGDQPQHF TGTGCCAGCAGGGAGACAGGAGATCAGCCCCAGCATTTT TRBJ1-5 TRBV2 . .
CASSEFQGRTYEQYF TGTGCCAGCAGTGAATTTCAGGGTAGGACCTACGAGCAGTACTTC TRBJ2-7 TRBV10-1 . .
CASSRANTGELFF TGTGCCAGCTCTAGGGCAAACACCGGGGAGCTGTTTTTT TRBJ2-2 TRBV6-6 many .
CASSLAPSGELFF TGTGCCAGCAGCTTAGCGCCCTCCGGGGAGCTGTTTTTT TRBJ2-2 TRBV7-7 . .
CASGVDEQYF TGTGCCAGCGGGGTGGACGAGCAGTACTTC TRBJ2-7 TRBV2 . .
CSARGGHLNTEAFF TGCAGTGCTAGAGGAGGACACTTGAACACTGAAGCTTTCTTT TRBJ1-1 TRBV20-1 . .
CSVELGSVGGNEQFF TGCAGCGTTGAATTGGGGTCGGTTGGCGGCAATGAGCAGTTCTTC TRBJ2-1 TRBV29-1 few .
CASSSTSSALLEQYF TGTGCCAGCAGCTCAACATCCAGTGCCCTTCTCGAGCAGTACTTC TRBJ2-7 TRBV7-2 few .
CASRLGWNTGELFF TGTGCCAGTAGATTGGGCTGGAACACCGGGGAGCTGTTTTTT TRBJ2-2 TRBV19 . .
CSARDTLLSGQAYEQYF TGCAGTGCTAGAGATACGTTATTGTCAGGGCAAGCCTACGAGCAGTACTTC TRBJ2-7 TRBV20-1 . .
CASNLGAGWMNTEAFF TGTGCCAGCAACTTGGGGGCAGGGTGGATGAACACTGAAGCTTTCTTT TRBJ1-1 TRBV5-5 . .
CASSVVAGGGELFF TGTGCCAGCAGCGTAGTGGCGGGAGGAGGGGAGCTGTTTTTT TRBJ2-2 TRBV9 . TRBD2
CSARDPGSKTQYF TGCAGTGCTAGAGACCCGGGTTCCAAGACCCAGTACTTC TRBJ2-5 TRBV20-1 few .